These 21 T cell receptor beta chains originate from one sample sequenced in a study of CD8 T cells in ankylosing spondylitis. TCRdb itself ran the 5' RACE reads through MiXCR, one entry per CDR3 protein. There are about 340,000 distinct CDR3 sequences in the sample; approximately 22% occur only once, and approximately 14% lies in the top ten. Sequenced: blood, either unsorted or a sorted T cell fraction (not recorded which). Source of these receptors: a male donor with ankylosing spondylitis or in good health (not recorded which).

This sequence joins TRBV19 and TRBJ2-5; 8 bases fit TRBD2. CDR3 length equals 15 residues. J was trimmed by 5 bases and V by 4 bases; bases with no gene match: 9. Germline assignment: CDR1 LNHDA and CDR2 SQIVND (reference sequence). CDR3 bases: TGTGCCAGTAGTACCCTTACGGGGGGGCCGGAGACCCAGTACTTC. Protein: CASSTLTGGPETQYF.

This clonotype was counted only a few times. The chain recombines TRBV12-3 or TRBV12-4 with TRBJ2-3; weak D call: TRBD2 (5 bases). This CDR3 contains 15 residues. Trimming took 7 bases from V and 6 from J, leaving 20 bases between them. CDR3 residues: CASTSPASSSDTQYF. For the CDR3, the DNA is TGTGCCAGCACTTCCCCCGCTAGCAGTTCCGATACGCAGTATTTT.

This clonotype has just a few counts. V and J are TRBV2 and TRBJ2-5; D is perhaps TRBD1 or TRBD2 (7 bases each). The CDR3 is made up of 11 amino acids. Germline CDR1 is SNHLY and CDR2 is FYNNEI. Deletions cut 8 bases from V and 5 bases from J, with 9 bases between. The CDR3 nucleotides read TGTGCCAGCCAGGGGGGGGAGACCCAGTACTTC. Residues: CASQGGETQYF. The variable domain in full, with the rest retrieved from reference TRBV2 and TRBJ2-5, is EPEVTQTPSHQVTQMGQEVILRCVPISNHLYFYWYRQILGQKVEFLVSFYNNEISEKSEIFDDQFSVERPDGSNFTLKIRSTKLEDSAMYFCASQGGETQYFGPGTRLLVL.

The chain links TRBV30 to TRBJ2-5; TRBD1 aligns across 7 bases. The length of the CDR3 is 13 residues. Germline-derived CDR1 and CDR2 are GTSNPN and SVGIG (reference sequence). With 5 bases clipped from V and 2 bases from J, the junction kept 5 bases outside the gene matches. DNA of the CDR3: TGTGCCTGGTCTGGGGACAGACAAGAGACCCAGTACTTC. Residues: CAWSGDRQETQYF.

The chain carries TRBV2 and TRBJ2-7; TRBD1 might be the D (6 bases). This CDR3 is 13 amino acids long. Germline CDR1 and CDR2: SNHLY and FYNNEI. Trimming took off 7 bases at V and 0 bases at J, with 10 bases between the two ends. CDR3 residues: CASKKDSSYEQYF. The CDR3 DNA is TGTGCCAGCAAAAAGGACAGCTCCTACGAGCAGTACTTC.

This clonotype was seen a few times. The gene calls are TRBV3-1 and TRBJ1-1, with D perhaps TRBD1 (5 bases). Germline V gene sequence: CDR1 LGHDT, CDR2 YNNKEL (reference sequence). This CDR3 is 15 amino acids long. Trimming left V 4 bases short and J 4 bases short, with 16 bases between. The CDR3 DNA follows: TGTGCCAGCAGCCCGGGGACCGCAAAGGGCACTGAAGCTTTCTTT. It encodes CASSPGTAKGTEAFF.

The chain couples TRBV7-9 to TRBJ1-1; D possibly corresponds to TRBD1 (6 bases). Germline-derived CDR1 and CDR2 are SEHNR and FQNEAQ (reference sequence). The CDR3 is 15 residues long. V was shortened by 6 bases and J by 4 bases, with 18 bases between the two germline ends. CDR3 residues: CASSGTPGGGTEAFF. CDR3 nucleotide sequence: TGTGCCAGCAGTGGGACACCCGGCGGGGGCACTGAAGCTTTCTTT.

This chain links TRBV12-3 or TRBV12-4 with TRBJ2-1; TRBD2 agrees at 8 bases. The V and J ends lost 6 bases and 4 bases, in that order; junction bases with no gene match: 11. The CDR3 extends over 16 amino acids. CDR3 in amino acids: CASRTGLAVNYNEQFF. The DNA for the CDR3 is TGTGCCAGCAGGACCGGACTAGCTGTGAATTACAATGAGCAGTTCTTC.

This clonotype was seen at least ten times. DNA for the CDR3: TGCAGCGTTATTACAGGGGCGGGCACTGAAGCTTTCTTT. The encoded protein is CSVITGAGTEAFF. The rearrangement uses TRBV29-1 and TRBJ1-1; 7 positions match TRBD1. The CDR3 length is 13 residues. Germline V lookup: CDR1 SQVTM, CDR2 ANQGSEA. The V segment lost 5 bases and the J segment 4 bases; nucleotides outside the gene matches: 7. The full variable domain, completed using reference TRBV29-1 and TRBJ1-1, is SAVISQKPSRDICQRGTSLTIQCQVDSQVTMMFWYRQQPGQSLTLIATANQGSEATYESGFVIDKFPISRPNLTFSTLTVSNMSPEDSSIYLCSVITGAGTEAFFGQGTRLTVV.

This sequence joins TRBV3-1 and TRBJ2-3; 13 nucleotides agree with TRBD2. The CDR3 runs 16 residues. CDR1 LGHDT and CDR2 YNNKEL come from the germline V gene (reference sequence). V trimming: 4 bases; J trimming: 6 bases; junction bases outside the gene matches: 7. CDR3 region: CASSPGTSGAGDTQYF. In nucleotides, the CDR3 is TGTGCCAGCAGCCCGGGGACTAGCGGGGCCGGGGATACGCAGTATTTT.

Only a few counts were recorded for this clonotype. A much larger clone differs by one base, so this may be a read error. J is TRBJ2-1 and V is TRBV11-2; 7 bases agree with TRBD1. V gave up 0 bases and J gave up 4 bases; unmatched junction bases: 0. The CDR3 runs to 14 residues. Germline CDR1 and CDR2: SGHAT and FQNNGV. The CDR3 coding sequence is TGTGCCAGCAGCTTAGAGACAGGGTACAATGAGCAGTTCTTC. Residues: CASSLETGYNEQFF.

This clonotype has only a few counts. This chain joins TRBV10-1 and TRBJ2-3; 9 nucleotides align to TRBD2. The CDR3 covers 15 residues. Germline V gene data show CDR1 as WNHNN and CDR2 as SYGVQD (reference sequence). J lost 3 bases, V lost 5 bases, and 6 bases had no gene match. The CDR3 coding sequence is TGCGCCAGCAGTCCTATCAGCGGGAGGACAGATACGCAGTATTTT. Translation gives CASSPISGRTDTQYF.

The chain joins TRBV11-2 to TRBJ2-5; TRBD2 might be the D (6 bases). Germline V CDR1 and CDR2: SGHAT, FQNNGV. Trimming pared 11 bases from V and 1 base from J, leaving 14 bases between. This CDR3 is 13 amino acids long. CDR3 in amino acids: CACRMGGQETQYF. The CDR3, as DNA: TGTGCCTGCCGGATGGGGGGCCAAGAGACCCAGTACTTC.

The table lists this clonotype with a few counts. J is TRBJ2-1 and V is TRBV6-5, with 7 bases matching TRBD2. J was trimmed by 6 bases and V by 4 bases; bases with no gene match: 12. Germline V gene data show CDR1 as MNHEY and CDR2 as SVGAGI. The CDR3 sequence is 16 residues long. The CDR3 is CASSSPTSADLNEQFF. The CDR3 nucleotides are TGTGCCAGCAGTTCTCCAACTAGCGCCGACCTCAATGAGCAGTTCTTC.

This chain joins TRBV12-3 or TRBV12-4 and TRBJ2-7, with D possibly matching TRBD2 (7 bases). The CDR3 totals 14 residues. V lost 3 bases and J lost 3, with 12 bases in between. CDR3 bases: TGTGCCAGCAGTTTTACCGGGGGGCACTACGAGCAGTACTTC. The encoded protein is CASSFTGGHYEQYF.

This chain connects TRBV11-2 to TRBJ2-3; 7 positions agree with TRBD2. Germline V lookup: CDR1 SGHAT, CDR2 FQNNGV. J lost 2 bases, V lost 2 bases, and 7 bases had no gene match. The CDR3 sequence is 16 residues long. The CDR3: CASSLRLADLTDTQYF. CDR3 bases: TGTGCCAGCAGCTTACGGCTAGCGGACCTCACAGATACGCAGTATTTT.

This rearrangement joins TRBV4-2 to TRBJ2-7; the D gene is possibly TRBD1 (6 bases). Germline V gene data show CDR1 as LGHNA and CDR2 as YNFKEQ. V lost 4 bases, J lost 3 bases, and 16 bases lay in between. There are 15 residues in the CDR3. The CDR3 coding sequence is TGTGCCAGCAGCCCGGGACACAGAACAAGCTACGAGCAGTACTTC. This encodes CASSPGHRTSYEQYF.

This clonotype has only a few counts. The chain links TRBV12-3 or TRBV12-4 to TRBJ2-5; a weak D match, TRBD2 (5 bases). The CDR3 loop spans 16 amino acids. The V and J ends lost 3 bases and 2 bases respectively, with 16 bases between them. For the CDR3, the DNA is TGTGCCAGCAGTTTGTCCCTGGACTGGCAACAAGAGACCCAGTACTTC. It is translated as CASSLSLDWQQETQYF.

This clonotype was seen a handful of times. The chain couples TRBV6-5 to TRBJ2-1; TRBD2 aligns across 8 bases. Germline V gene data show CDR1 as MNHEY and CDR2 as SVGAGI. The CDR3 loop spans 15 amino acids. J gave up 6 bases and V 2 bases, and 6 bases lay outside the gene matches. The DNA for the CDR3 is TGTGCCAGCAGTTACGGTGCGGGGGGCGGCAATGAGCAGTTCTTC. This sequence encodes CASSYGAGGGNEQFF.

This clonotype was detected a few times. The rearrangement uses TRBV11-1 and TRBJ2-7; tentative D call: TRBD2 (6 bases). Trimming shortened V by 6 bases and J by 1 base, and 13 bases separated the two germline ends. Germline assignment: CDR1 SGHAT and CDR2 FQDESV (reference sequence). There are 14 residues in the CDR3. CDR3 in DNA: TGTGCCAGCAGGGACACCGGGACTTCCTACGAGCAGTACTTC. As protein: CASRDTGTSYEQYF.

The chain employs TRBV20-1 and TRBJ2-5; D remains ambiguous. The CDR3 runs 13 residues. V was shortened by 3 bases and J by 1 base, with 9 bases between the two germline ends. CDR1 DFQATT and CDR2 SNEGSKA come from the germline V gene (reference sequence). DNA of the CDR3: TGCAGTGCTAGGGTCTCAGCCCAAGAGACCCAGTACTTC. Its translation: CSARVSAQETQYF.